Sequencing of this T cell receptor (beta chain) was carried out in a study of early T cells in non-severe SARS-CoV-2 infection. From the 5' RACE reads, TCRdb called clonotypes with MiXCR, one entry per CDR3 protein. Of about 68,000 distinct CDR3 sequences in the sample, roughly 10% were seen once. This CDR3 is built from 15 residues. Germline V gene lookup returns CDR1 SEHNR and CDR2 FQNEAQ (reference sequence). Trimming pared 2 bases from V and 4 bases from J, leaving 14 bases between. The chain employs TRBV7-9 and TRBJ1-1; tentative D call: TRBD1 (5 bases). This sequence was found in an adult who was a healthcare worker with PCR-confirmed SARS-CoV-2 infection or an uninfected control (not recorded which). Material for sequencing was whole blood. The CDR3 DNA follows: TGTGCCAGCAGCTTAATAGATTTGGGGGTCACTGAAGCTTTCTTT. This translates into CASSLIDLGVTEAFF.